This T cell receptor (beta chain) is drawn from a study of T cell responses to AZD1222 COVID-19 vaccine. General study points: Among the donors, most were white British and more were female, and clonal diversity was possibly underestimated. Sampling that yielded the repertoires occurred only after the peak T cell response.

From germline, CDR1 is SGHTA and CDR2 FQGTGA. V shed 0 bases, J shed 4 bases, and the junction held 4 bases outside the gene matches. CDR3 length equals 15 residues. This clone has a handful of counts. Its matching antigen is unknown. Assay used: immunoSEQ multiplex PCR; TCRdb lists only in-frame clones, some missing. This table holds about 160,000 clones, around nine tenths found once. Sequences were derived from peripheral blood, sampled on day 0 of AZD1222 vaccination. The genes are TRBV7-3 and TRBJ1-1; 8 positions match TRBD1. This clonotype originated in an adult in good health. Written as DNA, the CDR3 is TGTGCCAGCAGCTTAACGTCCGACAGGGGCACTGAAGCTTTCTTT. Protein product: CASSLTSDRGTEAFF. Full variable domain (rest looked up from reference TRBV7-3 and TRBJ1-1): GAGVSQTPSNKVTEKGKYVELRCDPISGHTALYWYRQSLGQGPEFLIYFQGTGAADDSGLPNDRFFAVRPEGSVSTLKIQRTERGDSAVYLCASSLTSDRGTEAFFGQGTRLTVV.